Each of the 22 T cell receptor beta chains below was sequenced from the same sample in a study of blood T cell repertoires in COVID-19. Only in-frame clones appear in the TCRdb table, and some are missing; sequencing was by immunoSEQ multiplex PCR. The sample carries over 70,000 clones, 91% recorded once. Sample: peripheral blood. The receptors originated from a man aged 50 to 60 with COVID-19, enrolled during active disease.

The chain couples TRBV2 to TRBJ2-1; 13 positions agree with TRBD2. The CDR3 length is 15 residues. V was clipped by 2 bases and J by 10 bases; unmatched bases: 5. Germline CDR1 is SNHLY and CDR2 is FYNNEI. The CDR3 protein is CASSERGLAGSEQFF. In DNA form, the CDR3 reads TGTGCCAGCAGTGAAAGGGGACTAGCGGGAAGCGAGCAGTTCTTC. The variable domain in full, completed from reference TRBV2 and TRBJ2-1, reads EPEVTQTPSHQVTQMGQEVILRCVPISNHLYFYWYRQILGQKVEFLVSFYNNEISEKSEIFDDQFSVERPDGSNFTLKIRSTKLEDSAMYFCASSERGLAGSEQFFGPGTRLTVL.

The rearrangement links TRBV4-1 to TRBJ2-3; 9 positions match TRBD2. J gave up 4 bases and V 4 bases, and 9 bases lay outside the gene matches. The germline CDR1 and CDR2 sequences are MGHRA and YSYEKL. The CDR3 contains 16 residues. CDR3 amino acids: CASSLIPRGRADTQYF. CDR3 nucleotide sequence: TGCGCCAGCAGCCTCATCCCCCGCGGGAGGGCAGATACGCAGTATTTT.

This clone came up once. The CDR3 loop is CAWSAGTSYNEQFF. CDR3 nucleotides: TGTGCCTGGAGTGCTGGGACTAGTTACAATGAGCAGTTCTTC. The J gene is TRBJ2-1, the V gene TRBV30; 8 positions match TRBD2. This CDR3 comprises 14 residues. Per germline, CDR1 GTSNPN and CDR2 SVGIG (reference sequence). The trim removed 1 base at V and 4 bases at J, leaving 3 bases unmatched.

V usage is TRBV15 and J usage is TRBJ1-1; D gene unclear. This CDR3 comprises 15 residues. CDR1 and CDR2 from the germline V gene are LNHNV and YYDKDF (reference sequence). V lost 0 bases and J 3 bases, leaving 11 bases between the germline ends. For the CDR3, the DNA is TGTGCCACCAGCAGAGATTTAGCAGTATACACTGAAGCTTTCTTT. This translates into CATSRDLAVYTEAFF. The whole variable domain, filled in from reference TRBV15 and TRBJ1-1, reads DAMVIQNPRYQVTQFGKPVTLSCSQTLNHNVMYWYQQKSSQAPKLLFHYYDKDFNNEADTPDNFQSRRPNTSFCFLDIRSPGLGDTAMYLCATSRDLAVYTEAFFGQGTRLTVV.

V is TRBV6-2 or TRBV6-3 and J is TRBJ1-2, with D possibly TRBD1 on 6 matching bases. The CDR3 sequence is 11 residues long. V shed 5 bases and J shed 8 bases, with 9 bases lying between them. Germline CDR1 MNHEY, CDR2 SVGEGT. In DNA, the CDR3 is TGTGCCAGCAGTCACAGGGTCGGCTACACCTTC. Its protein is CASSHRVGYTF.

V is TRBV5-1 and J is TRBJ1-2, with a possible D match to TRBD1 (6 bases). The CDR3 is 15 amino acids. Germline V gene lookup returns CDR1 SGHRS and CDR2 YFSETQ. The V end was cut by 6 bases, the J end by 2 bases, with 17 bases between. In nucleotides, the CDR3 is TGCGCCAGCACCGTATCCACCCAGGGGAACTATGGCTACACCTTC. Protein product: CASTVSTQGNYGYTF.

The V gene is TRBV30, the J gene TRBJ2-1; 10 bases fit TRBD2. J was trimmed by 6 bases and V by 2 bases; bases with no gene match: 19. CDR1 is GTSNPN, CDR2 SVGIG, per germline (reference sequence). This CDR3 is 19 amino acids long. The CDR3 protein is CAWSPLGTASGRSSNEQFF. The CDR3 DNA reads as TGTGCCTGGAGTCCTTTAGGGACGGCTAGCGGGAGATCCAGCAATGAGCAGTTCTTC.

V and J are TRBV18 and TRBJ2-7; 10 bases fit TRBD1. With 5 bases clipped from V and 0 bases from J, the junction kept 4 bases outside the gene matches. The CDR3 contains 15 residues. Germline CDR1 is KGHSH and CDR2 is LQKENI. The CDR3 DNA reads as TGTGCCAGCTCAGTTGGGACAGGGGCCTCCTACGAGCAGTACTTC. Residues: CASSVGTGASYEQYF.

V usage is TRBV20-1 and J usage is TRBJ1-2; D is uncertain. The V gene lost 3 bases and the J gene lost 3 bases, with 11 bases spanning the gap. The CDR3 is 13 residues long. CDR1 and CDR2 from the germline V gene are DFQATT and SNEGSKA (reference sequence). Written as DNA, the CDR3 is TGCAGTGCTAGTTCGCTCGGGTACTATGGCTACACCTTC. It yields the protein CSASSLGYYGYTF.

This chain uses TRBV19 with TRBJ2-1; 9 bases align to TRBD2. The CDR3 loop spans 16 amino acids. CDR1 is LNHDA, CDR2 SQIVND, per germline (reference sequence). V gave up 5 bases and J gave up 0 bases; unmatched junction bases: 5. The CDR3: CASSYGGRGSYNEQFF. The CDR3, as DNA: TGTGCCAGTAGTTACGGCGGGAGGGGCTCCTACAATGAGCAGTTCTTC.

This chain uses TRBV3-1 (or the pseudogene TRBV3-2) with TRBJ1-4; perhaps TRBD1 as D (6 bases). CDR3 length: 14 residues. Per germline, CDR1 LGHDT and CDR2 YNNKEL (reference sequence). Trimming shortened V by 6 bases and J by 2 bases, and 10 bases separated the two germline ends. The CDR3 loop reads CASRPTGTNEKLFF. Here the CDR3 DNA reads TGTGCCAGCAGGCCGACAGGCACTAATGAAAAACTGTTTTTT.

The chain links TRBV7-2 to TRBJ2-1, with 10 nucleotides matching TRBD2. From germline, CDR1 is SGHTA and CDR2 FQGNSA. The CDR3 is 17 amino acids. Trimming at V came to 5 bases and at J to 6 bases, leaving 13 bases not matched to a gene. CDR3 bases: TGTGCCAGCAGCGTGACGTCTGGAGCGGGAGGGGGCAATGAGCAGTTCTTC. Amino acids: CASSVTSGAGGGNEQFF. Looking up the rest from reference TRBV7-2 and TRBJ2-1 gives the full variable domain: GAGVSQSPSNKVTEKGKDVELRCDPISGHTALYWYRQSLGQGLEFLIYFQGNSAPDKSGLPSDRFSAERTGGSVSTLTIQRTQQEDSAVYLCASSVTSGAGGGNEQFFGPGTRLTVL.

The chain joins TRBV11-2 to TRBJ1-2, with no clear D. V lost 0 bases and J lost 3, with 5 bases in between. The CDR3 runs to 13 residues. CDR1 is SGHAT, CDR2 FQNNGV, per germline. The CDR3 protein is CASSLDRDYGYTF. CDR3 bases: TGTGCCAGCAGCTTAGATCGTGACTATGGCTACACCTTC.

Here the CDR3 reads CASSQDNFSRSQDTQYF. CDR3 sequence (DNA): TGTGCCAGCAGCCAAGATAATTTTTCGAGGTCACAAGATACGCAGTATTTT. The rearrangement uses TRBV3-1 (or the pseudogene TRBV3-2) and TRBJ2-3; D call uncertain. V lost 0 bases and J lost 5, with 18 bases in between. Per the germline V gene, CDR1 is LGHDT and CDR2 is YNNKEL (reference sequence). This CDR3 comprises 17 residues.

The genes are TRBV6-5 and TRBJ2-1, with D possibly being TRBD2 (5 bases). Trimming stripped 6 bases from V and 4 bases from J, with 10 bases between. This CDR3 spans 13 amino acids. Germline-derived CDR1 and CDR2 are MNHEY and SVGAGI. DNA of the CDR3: TGTGCCAGCAGGACCGGGGAATACAATGAGCAGTTCTTC. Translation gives CASRTGEYNEQFF.

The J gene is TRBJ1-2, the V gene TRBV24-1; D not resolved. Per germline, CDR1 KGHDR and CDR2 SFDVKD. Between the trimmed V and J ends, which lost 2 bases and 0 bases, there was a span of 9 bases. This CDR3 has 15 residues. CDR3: CATSDSRRANYGYTF. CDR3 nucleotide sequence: TGTGCCACCAGTGATTCCAGACGGGCTAACTATGGCTACACCTTC.

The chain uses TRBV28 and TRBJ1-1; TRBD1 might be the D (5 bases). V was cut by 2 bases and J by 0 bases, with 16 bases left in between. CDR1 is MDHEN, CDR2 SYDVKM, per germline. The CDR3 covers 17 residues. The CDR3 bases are TGTGCCAGCAGTTTAATGTTTGGGGGGAATTTGAACACTGAAGCTTTCTTT. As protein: CASSLMFGGNLNTEAFF.

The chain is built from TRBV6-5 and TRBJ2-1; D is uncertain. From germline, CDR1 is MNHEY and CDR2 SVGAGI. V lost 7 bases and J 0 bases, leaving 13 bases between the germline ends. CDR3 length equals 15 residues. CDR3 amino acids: CASTPRSSSYNEQFF. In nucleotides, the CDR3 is TGTGCCAGCACGCCTAGATCGAGCTCCTACAATGAGCAGTTCTTC.

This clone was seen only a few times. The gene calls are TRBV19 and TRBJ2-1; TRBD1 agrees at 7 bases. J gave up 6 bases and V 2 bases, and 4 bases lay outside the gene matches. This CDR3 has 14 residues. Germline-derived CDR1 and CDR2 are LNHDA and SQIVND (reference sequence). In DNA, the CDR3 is TGTGCCAGTAGTATACTGGGGACAGTCAATGAGCAGTTCTTC. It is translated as CASSILGTVNEQFF.

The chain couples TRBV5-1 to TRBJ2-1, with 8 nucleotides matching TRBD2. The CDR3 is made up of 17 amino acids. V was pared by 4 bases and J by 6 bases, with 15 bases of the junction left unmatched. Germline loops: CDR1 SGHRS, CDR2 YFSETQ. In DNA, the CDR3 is TGCGCCAGCAGCATCGGACTGGCTAGCGGGCAGAGCAATGAGCAGTTCTTC. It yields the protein CASSIGLASGQSNEQFF.

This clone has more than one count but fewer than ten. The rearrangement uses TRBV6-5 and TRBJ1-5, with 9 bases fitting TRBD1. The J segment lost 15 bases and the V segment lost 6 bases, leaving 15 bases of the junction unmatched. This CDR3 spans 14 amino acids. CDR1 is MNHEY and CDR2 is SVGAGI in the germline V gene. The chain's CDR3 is CASRPAALTGGSHF. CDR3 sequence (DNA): TGTGCCAGCAGGCCCGCCGCCTTAACAGGGGGCTCGCATTTT.

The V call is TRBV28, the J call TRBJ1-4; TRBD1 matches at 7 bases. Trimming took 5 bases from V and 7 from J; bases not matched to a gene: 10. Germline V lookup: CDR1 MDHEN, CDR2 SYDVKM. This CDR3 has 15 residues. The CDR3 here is CASSPGTALGEKLFF. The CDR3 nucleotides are TGTGCCAGCAGTCCAGGGACAGCCTTGGGTGAAAAACTGTTTTTT.